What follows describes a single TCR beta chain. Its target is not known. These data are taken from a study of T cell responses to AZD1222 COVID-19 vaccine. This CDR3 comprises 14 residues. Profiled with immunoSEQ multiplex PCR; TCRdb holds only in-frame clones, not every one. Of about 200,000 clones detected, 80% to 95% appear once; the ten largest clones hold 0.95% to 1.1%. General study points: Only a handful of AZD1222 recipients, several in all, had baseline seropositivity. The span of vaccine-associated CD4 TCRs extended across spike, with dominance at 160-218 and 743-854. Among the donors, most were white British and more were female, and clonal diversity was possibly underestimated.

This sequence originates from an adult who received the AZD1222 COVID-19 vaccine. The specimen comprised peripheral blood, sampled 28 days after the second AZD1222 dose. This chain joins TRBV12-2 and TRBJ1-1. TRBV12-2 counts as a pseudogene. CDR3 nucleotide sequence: TGTGCAAGTCGCTTAATCCGGGTTAACGCTGAAGCTTTCTTT. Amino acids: CASRLIRVNAEAFF.